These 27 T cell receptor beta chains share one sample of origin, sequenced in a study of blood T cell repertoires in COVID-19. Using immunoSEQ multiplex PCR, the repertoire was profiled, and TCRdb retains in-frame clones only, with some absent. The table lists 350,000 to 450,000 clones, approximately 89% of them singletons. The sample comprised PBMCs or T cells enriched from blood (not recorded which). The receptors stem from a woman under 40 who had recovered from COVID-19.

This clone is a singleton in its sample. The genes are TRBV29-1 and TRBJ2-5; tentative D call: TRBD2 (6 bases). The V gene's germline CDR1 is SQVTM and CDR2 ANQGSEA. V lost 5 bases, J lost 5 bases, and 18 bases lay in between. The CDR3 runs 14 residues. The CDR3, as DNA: TGCAGCGTTAGAAAAAGACTAGTCACCGAGACCCAGTACTTC. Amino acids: CSVRKRLVTETQYF.

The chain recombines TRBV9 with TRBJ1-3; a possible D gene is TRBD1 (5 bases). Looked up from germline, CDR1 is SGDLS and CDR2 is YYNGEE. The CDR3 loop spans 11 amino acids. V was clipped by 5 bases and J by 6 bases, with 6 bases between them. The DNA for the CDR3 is TGTGCCAGCAGAGGGGAAAACACCATATATTTT. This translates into CASRGENTIYF. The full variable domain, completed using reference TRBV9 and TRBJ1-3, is DSGVTQTPKHLITATGQRVTLRCSPRSGDLSVYWYQQSLDQGLQFLIQYYNGEERAKGNILERFSAQQFPDLHSELNLSSLELGDSALYFCASRGENTIYFGEGSWLTVV.

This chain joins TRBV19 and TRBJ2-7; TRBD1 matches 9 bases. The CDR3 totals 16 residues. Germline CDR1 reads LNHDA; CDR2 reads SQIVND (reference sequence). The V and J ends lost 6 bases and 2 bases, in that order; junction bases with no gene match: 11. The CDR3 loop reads CASSPTRTGEPYEQYF. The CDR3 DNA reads TGTGCCAGTAGCCCGACTCGGACAGGGGAACCCTACGAGCAGTACTTC. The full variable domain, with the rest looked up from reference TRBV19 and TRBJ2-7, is DGGITQSPKYLFRKEGQNVTLSCEQNLNHDAMYWYRQDPGQGLRLIYYSQIVNDFQKGDIAEGYSVSREKKESFPLTVTSAQKNPTAFYLCASSPTRTGEPYEQYFGPGTRLTVT.

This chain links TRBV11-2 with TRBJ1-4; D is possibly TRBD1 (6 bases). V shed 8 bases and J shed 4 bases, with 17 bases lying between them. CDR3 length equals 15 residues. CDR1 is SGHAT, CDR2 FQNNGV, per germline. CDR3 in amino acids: CASSRGGQINEKLFF. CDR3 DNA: TGTGCCAGCTCTAGGGGCGGACAGATTAATGAAAAACTGTTTTTT.

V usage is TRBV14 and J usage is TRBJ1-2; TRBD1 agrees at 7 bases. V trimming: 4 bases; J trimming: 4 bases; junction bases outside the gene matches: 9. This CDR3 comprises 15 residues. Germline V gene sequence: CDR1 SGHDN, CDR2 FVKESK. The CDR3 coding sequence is TGTGCCAGCAGCCTGGACGACAGGGCGGGCTATGGCTACACCTTC. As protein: CASSLDDRAGYGYTF.

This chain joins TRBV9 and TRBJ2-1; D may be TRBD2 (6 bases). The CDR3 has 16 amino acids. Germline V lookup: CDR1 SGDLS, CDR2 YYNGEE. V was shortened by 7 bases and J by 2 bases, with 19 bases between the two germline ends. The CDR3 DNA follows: TGTGCCAGCTGCCCATTGGGGGAGCGGGCCTACAATGAGCAGTTCTTC. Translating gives CASCPLGERAYNEQFF.

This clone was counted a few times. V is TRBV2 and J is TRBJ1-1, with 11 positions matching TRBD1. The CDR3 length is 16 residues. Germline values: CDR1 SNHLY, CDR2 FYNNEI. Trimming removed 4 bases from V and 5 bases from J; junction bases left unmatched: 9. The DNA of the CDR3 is TGTGCCAGCAGTGTAGAGGGGGACAGGGGGGTAACTGAAGCTTTCTTT. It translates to CASSVEGDRGVTEAFF.

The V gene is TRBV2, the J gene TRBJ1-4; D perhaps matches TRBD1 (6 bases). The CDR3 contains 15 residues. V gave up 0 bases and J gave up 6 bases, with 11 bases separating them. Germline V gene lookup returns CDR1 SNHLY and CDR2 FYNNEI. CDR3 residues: CASSEADSDHEKLFF. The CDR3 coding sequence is TGTGCCAGCAGTGAAGCGGACAGCGACCATGAAAAACTGTTTTTT.

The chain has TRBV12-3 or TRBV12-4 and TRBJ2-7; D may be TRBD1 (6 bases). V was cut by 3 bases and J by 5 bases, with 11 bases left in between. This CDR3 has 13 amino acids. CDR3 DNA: TGTGCCAGCAGTTTTGCAGGGGTTAACGAGCAGTACTTC. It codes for CASSFAGVNEQYF.

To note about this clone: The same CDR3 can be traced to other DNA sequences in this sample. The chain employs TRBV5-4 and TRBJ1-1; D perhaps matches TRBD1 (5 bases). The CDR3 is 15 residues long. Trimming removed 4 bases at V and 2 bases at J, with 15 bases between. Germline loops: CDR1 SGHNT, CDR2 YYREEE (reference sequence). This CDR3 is CASSPPLGENTEAFF. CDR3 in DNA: TGTGCCAGCAGCCCACCGTTAGGGGAAAACACTGAAGCTTTCTTT.

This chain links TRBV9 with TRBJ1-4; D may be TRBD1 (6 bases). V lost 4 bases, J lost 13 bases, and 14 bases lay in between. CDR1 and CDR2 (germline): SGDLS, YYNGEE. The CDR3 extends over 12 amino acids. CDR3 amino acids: CASSQGQGLLFF. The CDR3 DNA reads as TGTGCCAGCAGCCAGGGACAAGGTTTACTGTTTTTT. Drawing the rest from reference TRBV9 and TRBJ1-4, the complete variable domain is DSGVTQTPKHLITATGQRVTLRCSPRSGDLSVYWYQQSLDQGLQFLIQYYNGEERAKGNILERFSAQQFPDLHSELNLSSLELGDSALYFCASSQGQGLLFFGSGTQLSVL.

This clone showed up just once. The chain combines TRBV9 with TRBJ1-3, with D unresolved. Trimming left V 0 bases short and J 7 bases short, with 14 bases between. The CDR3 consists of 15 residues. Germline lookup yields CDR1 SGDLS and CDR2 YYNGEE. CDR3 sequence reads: CASSVGVRFGNTIYF. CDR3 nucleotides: TGTGCCAGCAGCGTAGGGGTTCGATTCGGGAACACCATATATTTT.

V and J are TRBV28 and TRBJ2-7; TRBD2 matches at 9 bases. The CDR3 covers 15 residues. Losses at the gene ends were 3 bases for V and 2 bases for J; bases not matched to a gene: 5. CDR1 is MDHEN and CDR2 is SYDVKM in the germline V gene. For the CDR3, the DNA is TGTGCCAGCAGTTTGGGGACTAGCCGGCCCTACGAGCAGTACTTC. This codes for CASSLGTSRPYEQYF.

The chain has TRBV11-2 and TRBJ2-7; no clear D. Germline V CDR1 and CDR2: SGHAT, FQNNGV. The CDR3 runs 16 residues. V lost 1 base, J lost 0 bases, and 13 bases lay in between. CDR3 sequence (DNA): TGTGCCAGCAGCTTAGTTCGGGTATCCCCCTCCTACGAGCAGTACTTC. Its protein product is CASSLVRVSPSYEQYF.

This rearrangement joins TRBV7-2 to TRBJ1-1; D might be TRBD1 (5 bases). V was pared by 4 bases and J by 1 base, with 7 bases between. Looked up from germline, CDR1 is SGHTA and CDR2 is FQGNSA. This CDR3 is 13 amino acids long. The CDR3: CASSSDRNTEAFF. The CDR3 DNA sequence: TGTGCCAGCAGCTCCGACAGGAACACTGAAGCTTTCTTT.

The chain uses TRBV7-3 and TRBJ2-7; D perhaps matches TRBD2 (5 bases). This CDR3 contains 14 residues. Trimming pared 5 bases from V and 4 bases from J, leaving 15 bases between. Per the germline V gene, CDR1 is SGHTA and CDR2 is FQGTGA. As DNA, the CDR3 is TGTGCCAGCAGCCCCGTGGAGAGGGATTACGAGCAGTACTTC. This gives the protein CASSPVERDYEQYF.

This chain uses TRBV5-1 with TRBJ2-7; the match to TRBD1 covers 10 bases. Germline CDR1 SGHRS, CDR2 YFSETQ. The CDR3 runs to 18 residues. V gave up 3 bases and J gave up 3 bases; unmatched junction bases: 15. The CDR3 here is CASSSGQGDFWAGYEQYF. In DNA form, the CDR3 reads TGCGCCAGCAGCTCCGGACAGGGGGATTTCTGGGCCGGCTACGAGCAGTACTTC.

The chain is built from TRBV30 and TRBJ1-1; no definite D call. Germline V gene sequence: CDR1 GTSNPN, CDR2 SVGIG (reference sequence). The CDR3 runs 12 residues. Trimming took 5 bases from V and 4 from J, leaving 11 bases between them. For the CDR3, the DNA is TGTGCCTGGTCCTTCAGAGGCACTGAAGCTTTCTTT. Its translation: CAWSFRGTEAFF.

The CDR3 DNA sequence: TGCGCCAGCAGTCACCGACGGGACAGGGGGCCTTGTGGGGCCAACGTCCTGACTTTC. Translating gives CASSHRRDRGPCGANVLTF. The rearrangement joins TRBV23-1 to TRBJ2-6; 12 bases are a match to TRBD1. TRBV23-1 is placed among ORFs of uncertain function. CDR3 size: 19 residues. V lost 3 bases and J lost 3; bases outside the gene matches: 9.

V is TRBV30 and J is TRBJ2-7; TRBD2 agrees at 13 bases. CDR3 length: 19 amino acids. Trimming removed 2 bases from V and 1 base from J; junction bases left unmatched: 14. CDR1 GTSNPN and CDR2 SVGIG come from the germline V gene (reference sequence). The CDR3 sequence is CAWSRYRTSGSSNSYEQYF. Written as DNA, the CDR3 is TGTGCCTGGAGTAGGTATCGGACTAGCGGGAGCTCCAATTCCTACGAGCAGTACTTC.

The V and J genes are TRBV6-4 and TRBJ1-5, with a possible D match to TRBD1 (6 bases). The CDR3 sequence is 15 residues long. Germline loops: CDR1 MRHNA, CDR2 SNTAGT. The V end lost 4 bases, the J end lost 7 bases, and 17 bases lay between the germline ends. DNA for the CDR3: TGTGCCAGCAGTGCGACCACAGGGACGGGACAGCCCCAGCATTTT. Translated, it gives CASSATTGTGQPQHF.

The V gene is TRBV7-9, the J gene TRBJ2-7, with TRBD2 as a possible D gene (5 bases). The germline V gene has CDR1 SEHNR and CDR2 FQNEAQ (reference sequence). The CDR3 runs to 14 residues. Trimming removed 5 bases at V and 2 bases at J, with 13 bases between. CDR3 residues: CASSPLSGAYEQYF. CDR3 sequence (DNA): TGTGCCAGCAGCCCCCTCAGCGGAGCCTACGAGCAGTACTTC.

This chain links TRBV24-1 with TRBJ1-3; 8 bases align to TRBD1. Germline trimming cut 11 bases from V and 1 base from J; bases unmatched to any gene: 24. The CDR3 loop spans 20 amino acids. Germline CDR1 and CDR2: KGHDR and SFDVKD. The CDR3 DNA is TGTGCCATCCCCACCCCGGGACAGGCCCTCCCTAACCTTTCTGGAAACACCATATATTTT. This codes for CAIPTPGQALPNLSGNTIYF.

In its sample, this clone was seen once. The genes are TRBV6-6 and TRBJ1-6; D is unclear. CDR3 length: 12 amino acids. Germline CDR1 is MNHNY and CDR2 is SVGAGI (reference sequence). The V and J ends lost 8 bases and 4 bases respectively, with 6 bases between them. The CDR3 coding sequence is TGTGCCAGCTGCCAGTATAATTCACCCCTCCACTTT. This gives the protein CASCQYNSPLHF.

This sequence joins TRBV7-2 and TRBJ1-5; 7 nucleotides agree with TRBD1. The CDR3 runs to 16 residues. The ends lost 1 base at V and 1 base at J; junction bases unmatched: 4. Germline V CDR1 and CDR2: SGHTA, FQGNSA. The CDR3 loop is CASSLVGTESNQPQHF. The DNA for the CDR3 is TGTGCCAGCAGCTTAGTTGGGACAGAGAGCAATCAGCCCCAGCATTTT.

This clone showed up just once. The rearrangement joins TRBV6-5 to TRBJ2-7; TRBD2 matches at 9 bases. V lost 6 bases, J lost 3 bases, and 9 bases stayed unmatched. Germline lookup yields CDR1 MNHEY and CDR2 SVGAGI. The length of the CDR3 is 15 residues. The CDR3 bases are TGTGCCAGCAGGACCGGGACTAGCAAGTTCTACGAGCAGTACTTC. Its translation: CASRTGTSKFYEQYF.

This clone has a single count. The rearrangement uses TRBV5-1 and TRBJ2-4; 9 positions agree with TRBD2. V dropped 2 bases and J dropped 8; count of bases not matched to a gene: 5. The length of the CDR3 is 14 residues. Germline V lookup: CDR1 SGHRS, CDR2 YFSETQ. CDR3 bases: TGCGCCAGCAGCTTAGCGGGAGGTACACACATTCAGTACTTC. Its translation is CASSLAGGTHIQYF.